This is a list of T cell receptor beta chains from one sample in a study of brain T cells in children with intractable seizures. TCRdb keeps only in-frame clones here, not all; method: immunoSEQ multiplex PCR. The sample shows 80,000 or so clones, roughly 91% of them seen only once. Sequencing used peripheral blood, obtained at surgery. These receptors were taken from a boy under two years old with tuberous sclerosis and intractable seizures. Each CDR3 is given with its conserved first and last residue. Expanded clones get a size class; other rows say once, few or many, or leave the size out.

CDR3aa,abundance,j_gene,v_gene
CASRLDTGAYGYTF,NA,TRBJ1-2,TRBV5-1
CASSRYSGPLNEQFF,NA,TRBJ2-1,TRBV11-3
CASSLPGRTINEQFF,NA,TRBJ2-1,TRBV7-3
CASSQWNEQYF,NA,TRBJ2-7,TRBV3-1/TRBV3-2
CASSYRDSFSGNTIYF,NA,TRBJ1-3,TRBV6-5
CASSEDGDNEQFF,once,TRBJ2-1,TRBV11-1
CAWRQRGGTEQFF,NA,TRBJ2-1,TRBV30
CASSFWTGVRELFF,NA,TRBJ2-2,TRBV28
CASSGTGGNTEAFF,NA,TRBJ1-1,TRBV2
CASSNIPRSGGYEQYF,NA,TRBJ2-7,TRBV19
CASSIVADEQYF,NA,TRBJ2-7,TRBV19
CASSPGQGERFGVVGNGYTF,NA,TRBJ1-2,TRBV4-2
CASPGLAGETQYF,once,TRBJ2-5,TRBV12-3/TRBV12-4
CAIQFTQGGGYTF,NA,TRBJ1-2,TRBV12-3/TRBV12-4
CAISESAGVPEKLFF,NA,TRBJ1-4,TRBV10-3
CASSLTEAYEQFF,NA,TRBJ2-1,TRBV27
CASSLWTGHSTDTQYF,NA,TRBJ2-3,TRBV27
CASSLTAGGYTF,NA,TRBJ1-2,TRBV12-3/TRBV12-4